This T cell receptor beta chain was sequenced during a study of blood T cell repertoires in COVID-19. On the study more broadly: COVID-19 samples from acute and convalescent phases originated in the United States, Italy and Spain. T cells, B-cell-depleted T cells, or PBMCs provided the cDNA or gDNA that served as material.

Per the original methods: It was from reference gene primer amplification that nucleated cell counts were estimated. Sequencing was performed with immunoSEQ multiplex PCR; in TCRdb, only in-frame clones are kept and a portion is missing. Clonal size and the V and J genes are those of that table, whereas D and trimming came from the DNA. The sample has some 270,000 clones; roughly 86% are singletons. The receptor comes from a man in his forties with active or convalescent COVID-19. The sequenced sample consisted of peripheral blood.

CDR3 residues: CASRPHRENQPQHF. The CDR3 DNA sequence: TGTGCCAGTAGACCTCACAGGGAAAATCAGCCCCAGCATTTT. The V call is TRBV19, the J call TRBJ1-5, with D perhaps TRBD1 (6 bases). Trimming shortened V by 6 bases and J by 4 bases, and 13 bases separated the two germline ends. The length of the CDR3 is 14 residues. Germline V lookup: CDR1 LNHDA, CDR2 SQIVND (reference sequence).